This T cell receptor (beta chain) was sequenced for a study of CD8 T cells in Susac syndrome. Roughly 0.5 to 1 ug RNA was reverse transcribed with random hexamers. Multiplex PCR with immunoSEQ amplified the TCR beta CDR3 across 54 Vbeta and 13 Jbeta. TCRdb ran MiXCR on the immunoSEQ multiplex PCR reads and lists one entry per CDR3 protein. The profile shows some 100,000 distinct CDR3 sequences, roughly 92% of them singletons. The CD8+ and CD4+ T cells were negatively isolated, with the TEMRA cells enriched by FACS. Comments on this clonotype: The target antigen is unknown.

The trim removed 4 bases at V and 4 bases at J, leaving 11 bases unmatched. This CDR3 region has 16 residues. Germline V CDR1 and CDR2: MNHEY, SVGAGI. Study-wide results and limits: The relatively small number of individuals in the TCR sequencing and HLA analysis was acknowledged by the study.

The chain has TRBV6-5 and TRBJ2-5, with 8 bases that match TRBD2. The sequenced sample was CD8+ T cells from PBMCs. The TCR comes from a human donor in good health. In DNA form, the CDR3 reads TGTGCCAGCAGTTCCTTTCCGGGAGGGCAGACAGAGACCCAGTACTTC. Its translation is CASSSFPGGQTETQYF.